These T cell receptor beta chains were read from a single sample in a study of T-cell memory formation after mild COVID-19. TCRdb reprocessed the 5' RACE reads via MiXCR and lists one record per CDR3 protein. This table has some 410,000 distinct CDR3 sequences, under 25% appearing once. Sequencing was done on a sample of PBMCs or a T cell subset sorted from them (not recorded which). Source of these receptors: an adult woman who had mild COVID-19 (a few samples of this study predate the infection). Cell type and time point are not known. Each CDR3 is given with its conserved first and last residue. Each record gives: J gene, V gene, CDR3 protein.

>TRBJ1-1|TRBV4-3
CASSANRGITEAFF
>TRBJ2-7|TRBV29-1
CSVEGAEQYF
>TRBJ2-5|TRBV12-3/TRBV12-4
CASTLSTRGRETQYF
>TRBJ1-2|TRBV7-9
CASSPDYYGYTF
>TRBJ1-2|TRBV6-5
CASRTGFGYTF
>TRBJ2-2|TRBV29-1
CSVVEGDTGELFF
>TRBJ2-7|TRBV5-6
CASSLGIPRSFYEQYF
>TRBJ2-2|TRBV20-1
CSAMGLANTGELFF
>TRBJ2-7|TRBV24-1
CATSKGGGTYEQYF
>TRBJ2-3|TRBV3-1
CASSRGPRDTQYF
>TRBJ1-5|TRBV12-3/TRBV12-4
CASSSLDRAHQPQHF
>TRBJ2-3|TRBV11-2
CASTPRRTDTQYF
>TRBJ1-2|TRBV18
CASSPPTGGLGYTF
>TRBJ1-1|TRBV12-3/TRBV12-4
CASSFSRTVNTEAFF
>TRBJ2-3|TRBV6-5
CASSYSRTASGSTDTQYF
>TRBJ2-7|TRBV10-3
CAISETGWEQYF
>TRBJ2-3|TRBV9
CASSVEEGGLTDTQYF
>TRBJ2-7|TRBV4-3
CASSQGIAGEYEQYF
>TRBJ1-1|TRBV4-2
CASSHDQGVNTEAFF
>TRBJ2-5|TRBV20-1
CSAPTGLTKTQYF
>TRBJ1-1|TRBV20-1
CSAGRMNTEAFF
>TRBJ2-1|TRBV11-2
CASSPGSGRVYEQFF
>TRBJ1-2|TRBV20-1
CSAREGRLGYTF
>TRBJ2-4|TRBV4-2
CASSQLSPRDIQYF
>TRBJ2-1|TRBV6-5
CASSGTSGGSSYNEQFF
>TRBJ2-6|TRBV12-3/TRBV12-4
CASSRSSGANVLTF
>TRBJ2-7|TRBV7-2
CASSLDTGQSSYEQYF
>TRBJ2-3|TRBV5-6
CASSLPGGDPTDTQYF
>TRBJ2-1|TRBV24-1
CATSGGTGRKSYNEQFF
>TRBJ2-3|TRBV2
CASSDRGYSTDTQYF
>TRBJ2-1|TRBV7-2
CASSDPGHPRDEQFF
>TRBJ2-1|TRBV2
CASTGLASDEQFF
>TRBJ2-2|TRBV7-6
CASSLGPTGLNTGELFF
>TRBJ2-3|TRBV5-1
CASSSQGPRTDTQYF
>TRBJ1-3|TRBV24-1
CATSDPRTPGNTIYF
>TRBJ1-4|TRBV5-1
CASSLTTGNNEKLFF
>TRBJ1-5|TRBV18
CASSPGNQPQHF
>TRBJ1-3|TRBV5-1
CASSLAPDLSGNTIYF
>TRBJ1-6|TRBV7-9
CASSSTGSPLHF
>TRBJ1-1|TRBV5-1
CASSVTGPLNTEAFF